This T cell receptor beta chain was profiled in a study of shared clonotypes between healthy human individuals. General observations from the study: Naive subsets typically showed greater estimated richness than memory subsets. What limited the represented genetic and exposure-history diversity was the small number of donors.

With regard to this clone: Its antigen is still unknown.

TCRdb keeps only in-frame clones here, not all; method: immunoSEQ multiplex PCR. In the table there are 2 million to 2.5 million clones, about 94% of which are singletons. Deletions cut 2 bases from V and 6 bases from J, with 7 bases between. This CDR3 region has 12 residues. Looked up from germline, CDR1 is MNHNS and CDR2 is SASEGT. Donors were Caucasian adults residing in Nashville, Tennessee, USA. A CD45RA-negative memory subset and a CD45RA+ naive subset were separated from the CD4+ cells. This sequence originates from a man younger than 35 in good health. The source material was naive CD4+ T cells sorted from blood. Subset of the sample: CD45RA+ positively selected. V is TRBV6-1 and J is TRBJ1-1; D uncertain. The CDR3 here is CASSERSPEAFF. The CDR3 coding sequence is TGTGCCAGCAGTGAAAGGAGTCCTGAAGCTTTCTTT.